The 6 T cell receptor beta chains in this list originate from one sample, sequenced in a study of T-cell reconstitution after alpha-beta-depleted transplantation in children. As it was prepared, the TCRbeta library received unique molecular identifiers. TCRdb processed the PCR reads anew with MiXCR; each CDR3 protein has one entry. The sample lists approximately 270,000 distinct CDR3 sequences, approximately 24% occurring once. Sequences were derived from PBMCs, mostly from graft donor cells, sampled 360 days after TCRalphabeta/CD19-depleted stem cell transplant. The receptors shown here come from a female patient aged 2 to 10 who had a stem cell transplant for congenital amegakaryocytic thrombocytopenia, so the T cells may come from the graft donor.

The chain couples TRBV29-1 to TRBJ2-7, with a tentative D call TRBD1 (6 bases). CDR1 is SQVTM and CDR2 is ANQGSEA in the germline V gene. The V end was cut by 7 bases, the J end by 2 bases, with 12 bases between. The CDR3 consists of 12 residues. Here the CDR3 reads CSATGTTYEQYF. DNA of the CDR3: TGCAGCGCAACCGGGACAACCTACGAGCAGTACTTC.

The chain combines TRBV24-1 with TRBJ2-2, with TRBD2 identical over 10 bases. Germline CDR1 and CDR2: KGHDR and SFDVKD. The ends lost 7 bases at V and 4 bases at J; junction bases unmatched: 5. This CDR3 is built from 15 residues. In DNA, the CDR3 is TGTGCCACCAGCGGAGCGGGAGGGGGCACCGGGGAGCTGTTTTTT. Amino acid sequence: CATSGAGGGTGELFF.

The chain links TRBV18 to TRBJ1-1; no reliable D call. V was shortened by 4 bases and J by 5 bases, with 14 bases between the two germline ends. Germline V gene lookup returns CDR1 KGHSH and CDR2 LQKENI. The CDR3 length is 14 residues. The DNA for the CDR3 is TGTGCCAGCTCACTCGGCCCCTTGGAGACTGAAGCTTTCTTT. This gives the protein CASSLGPLETEAFF.

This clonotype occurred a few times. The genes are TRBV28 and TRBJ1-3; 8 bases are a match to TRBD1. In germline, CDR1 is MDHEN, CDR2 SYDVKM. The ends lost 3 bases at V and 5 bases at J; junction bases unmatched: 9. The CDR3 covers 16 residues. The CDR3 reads CASSFPTGGRRNTIYF. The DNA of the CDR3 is TGTGCCAGCAGTTTTCCTACAGGGGGAAGGCGAAACACCATATATTTT. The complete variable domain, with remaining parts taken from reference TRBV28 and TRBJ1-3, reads DVKVTQSSRYLVKRTGEKVFLECVQDMDHENMFWYRQDPGLGLRLIYFSYDVKMKEKGDIPEGYSVSREKKERFSLILESASTNQTSMYLCASSFPTGGRRNTIYFGEGSWLTVV.

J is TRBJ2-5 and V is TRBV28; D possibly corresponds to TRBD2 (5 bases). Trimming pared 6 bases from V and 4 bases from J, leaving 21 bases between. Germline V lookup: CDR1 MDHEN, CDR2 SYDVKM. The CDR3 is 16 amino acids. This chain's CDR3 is CASSLRAAPWRETQYF. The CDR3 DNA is TGTGCCAGCAGCCTGAGGGCAGCTCCCTGGCGAGAGACCCAGTACTTC.

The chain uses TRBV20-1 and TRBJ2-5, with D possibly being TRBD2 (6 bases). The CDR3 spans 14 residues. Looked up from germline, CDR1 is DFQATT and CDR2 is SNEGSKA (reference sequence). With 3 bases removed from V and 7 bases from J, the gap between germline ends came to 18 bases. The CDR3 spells CSARNPLGRLTQYF. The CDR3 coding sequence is TGCAGTGCTAGGAACCCCTTAGGGAGGTTGACCCAGTACTTC.